The rows below give T cell receptor beta chains drawn from one sample of a study of identical twins. TCRdb redid the calling of the 5' RACE reads with MiXCR, one entry per CDR3 protein. Of approximately 1.8 million distinct CDR3 sequences in the sample, about 32% are singletons; the top ten hold about 0.25%. The specimen sequenced was cord blood. The origin of the receptors is a newborn girl in good health. The CDR3 runs from the conserved cysteine through the conserved F or W. The D gene is left open where the match is weak. Some rows mark clone size as missing; the rest say once, few, many or name a class of expanded clone.

TRBJ1-5	TRBV28	.	11	.	TGTGCCAGCAGTTTGAGGATGGCCCAGCATTTT	CASSLRMAQHF
TRBJ2-4	TRBV7-9	.	15	TRBD2	TGTGCCAGCAGCCCCACTAGCGGGGTCGAAAACATTCAGTACTTC	CASSPTSGVENIQYF
TRBJ1-1	TRBV20-1	few	14	TRBD1	TGCAGTGCTAGAGACCCCAGGGGGCAAACTGAAGCTTTCTTT	CSARDPRGQTEAFF
TRBJ2-3	TRBV24-1	few	13	.	TGTGCCACCTCTCTAGACGGCACAGATACGCAGTATTTT	CATSLDGTDTQYF
TRBJ1-2	TRBV5-5	few	12	TRBD1	TGTGCCAGCAGAAAGGACAGGGGAGGCTACACCTTC	CASRKDRGGYTF
TRBJ2-3	TRBV6-7	few	18	.	TGTGCCAGTCCTCCTGCCCGGTACTTGCAGCACCACACAGATACGCAGTATTTT	CASPPARYLQHHTDTQYF
TRBJ2-1	TRBV10-3	.	13	TRBD2	TGTGCCATCAGCTCCACTAGCGTAGAGACCCAGTTCTTC	CAISSTSVETQFF
TRBJ2-1	TRBV28	.	15	.	TGTGCCAGCAGTGAAGGGGGTCCCTTCTACAATGAGCAGTTCTTC	CASSEGGPFYNEQFF
TRBJ1-2	TRBV4-1	few	14	TRBD1	TGCGCCAGCAGCACCCGGGACAGAACCTATGGCTACACCTTC	CASSTRDRTYGYTF
TRBJ1-4	TRBV5-1	few	14	.	TGCGCCAGCAGCTGGGGGCCGGAAAATGAAAAACTGTTTTTT	CASSWGPENEKLFF
TRBJ1-2	TRBV6-1	.	15	.	TGTGCCAGCAGTGAAGCGCTTTGGGGGTACTATGGCTACACCTTC	CASSEALWGYYGYTF
TRBJ2-1	TRBV4-2	.	16	.	TGTGCCAGCAGCCAAGACCAACTATTAATATACAATGAGCAGTTCTTC	CASSQDQLLIYNEQFF
TRBJ1-1	TRBV7-2	few	16	TRBD1	TGTGCCAGCAGCTTAGACAGGGGGGTTATGAACACTGAAGCTTTCTTT	CASSLDRGVMNTEAFF
TRBJ1-2	TRBV29-1	few	12	.	TGCAGCGTTGACATACATAACTATGGCTACACCTTC	CSVDIHNYGYTF
TRBJ2-1	TRBV2	.	15	.	TGTGCCAGCAGTGAGAGGAGGGCGGCCTACAATGAGCAGTTCTTC	CASSERRAAYNEQFF
TRBJ2-1	TRBV7-8	.	13	.	TGTGCCAGCAGCTTAAAGTGGGACAATGAGCAGTTCTTC	CASSLKWDNEQFF
TRBJ2-7	TRBV2	few	15	.	TGTGCCAGCAAAGTCGATCCTACAGGGACCTACGAGCAGTACTTC	CASKVDPTGTYEQYF
TRBJ2-7	TRBV20-1	.	12	.	TGCAGCCTTAGGGCTAGATTCTACGAGCAGTACTTC	CSLRARFYEQYF
TRBJ2-3	TRBV10-3	.	14	.	TGTGCCATCAGTGAAGGAAGAAAGACAGATACGCAGTATTTT	CAISEGRKTDTQYF
TRBJ2-1	TRBV6-2/TRBV6-3	.	14	TRBD1	TGTGCCAGCAGTCGACGACAGGGCTCCTACGAGCAGTTCTTC	CASSRRQGSYEQFF
TRBJ2-7	TRBV5-5	few	13	.	TGTGCCAGCAGCTTTGGTTTCAACTACGAGCAGTACTTC	CASSFGFNYEQYF
TRBJ2-3	TRBV2	.	14	.	TGTGCCAGCACCGCTTGGGGGGGCACAGATACGCAGTATTTT	CASTAWGGTDTQYF
TRBJ1-5	TRBV27	few	16	.	TGTGCCAGCAGTTTATGGGCGGAAAGGAGCAATCAGCCCCAGCATTTT	CASSLWAERSNQPQHF
TRBJ1-1	TRBV3-1	.	12	.	TGTGCCAGCAGCCAAGCGACAGGTGAAGCTTTCTTT	CASSQATGEAFF
TRBJ2-5	TRBV24-1	.	14	.	TGTGCCACCAGTGATGCAGGGTACGAAGAGATCCAGTACTTC	CATSDAGYEEIQYF
TRBJ2-5	TRBV6-2/TRBV6-3	.	14	TRBD2	TGTGCCAGCACCGTAGCGGGAAGAAGAGAGACCCAGTACTTC	CASTVAGRRETQYF
TRBJ1-5	TRBV19	few	14	TRBD1	TGTGCCAGTAGCGTGGGGACAGGGTTATCGCCCCAGCATTTT	CASSVGTGLSPQHF
TRBJ2-1	TRBV20-1	.	13	.	TGCAGTCCCCGGGGGGCCTCCTACAATGAGCAGTTCTTC	CSPRGASYNEQFF
TRBJ2-7	TRBV10-3	few	12	.	TGTGCCATCAGGGCGACAGACTACGAGCAGTACTTC	CAIRATDYEQYF
TRBJ1-2	TRBV12-3/TRBV12-4	few	15	TRBD1	TGTGCCAGCAATGGAGGACAGGACTCTAACTATGGCTACACCTTC	CASNGGQDSNYGYTF
TRBJ2-2	TRBV6-4	few	16	TRBD2	TGTGCCAGCAGTGGGACTAGCGGGAGAAACACCGGGGAGCTGTTTTTT	CASSGTSGRNTGELFF
TRBJ1-5	TRBV15	.	15	.	TGTGCCACCAGCAGAGGACGTTATAGCAATCAGCCCCGGCATTTT	CATSRGRYSNQPRHF
TRBJ2-7	TRBV27	.	15	TRBD1	TGTGCCAGCAGTTTAAGTCAGGGGGCCGGGTACGGGCAGTACTTC	CASSLSQGAGYGQYF
TRBJ1-5	TRBV21-1	few	18	.	TGTGCCAGCAGCAAAGGTGGCCTACGGGACAGGGGGCTTCAGCCCCAGCATTTT	CASSKGGLRDRGLQPQHF
TRBJ2-1	TRBV7-2	.	14	TRBD2	TGTGCCAGCAGCCAGGGACTAGTCAACAATGAGCAGTTCTTC	CASSQGLVNNEQFF
TRBJ1-1	TRBV3-1	once	14	.	TGTGCCAGCAGCCAAGGCGTGGGGGCCAATGAAGCTTTCTTT	CASSQGVGANEAFF
TRBJ2-7	TRBV3-1	few	14	.	TGTGCCAGCAGCCAAGCCGACGGGCCCTACGAGCAGTACTTC	CASSQADGPYEQYF
TRBJ1-1	TRBV2	.	11	.	TGTGCCAGCAAGGGAACGACTGAAGCTTTCTTT	CASKGTTEAFF
TRBJ2-1	TRBV20-1	.	16	TRBD2	TGCAGTGCTAGAGGGGGGCGCGGGAGGCCCTACAATGAGCAGTTCTTC	CSARGGRGRPYNEQFF
TRBJ1-1	TRBV20-1	.	16	TRBD1	TGCAGTGCTAGAAGGCAGGGGGTAAGGGTGAACACTGAAGCTTTCTTT	CSARRQGVRVNTEAFF
TRBJ1-6	TRBV2	.	14	TRBD1	TGTGCCAGCAGTGGACAGGGGATGACCTCACTCCTCCACTTT	CASSGQGMTSLLHF
TRBJ2-1	TRBV5-1	.	15	TRBD2	TGCGCCAGCAGCTTGCGGGAGGGCGCCTACAATGAGCAGTTCTTC	CASSLREGAYNEQFF
TRBJ2-6	TRBV27	many	15	.	TGTGCCAGCAGACCCTATAACTCTGGGGCCAACGTCCTGACTTTC	CASRPYNSGANVLTF
TRBJ1-2	TRBV18	few	14	.	TGTGCCAGCTCACCTCAAGCGGATAACTATGGCTACACCTTC	CASSPQADNYGYTF
TRBJ2-7	TRBV5-1	.	16	TRBD2	TGCGCCAGCAGCCGACTAGCCGTCCTCTCCTACAATGAGCAGTACTTC	CASSRLAVLSYNEQYF
TRBJ2-4	TRBV4-2	.	18	TRBD2	TGTGCCAGCAGCCACCACGAAAAGGGAGGGAAGTCATACAATGAGCAGTACTTC	CASSHHEKGGKSYNEQYF
TRBJ2-7	TRBV2	few	13	.	TGTGCCAGCAGTGACTACTCAACCTACGAGCAGTACTTC	CASSDYSTYEQYF
TRBJ2-7	TRBV29-1	few	15	TRBD1	TGCAGCGCCATGAAGGCAGGGGGCTCCTACAATGAGCAGTACTTC	CSAMKAGGSYNEQYF